The 21 T cell receptor beta chains below all came from one sample that was sequenced in a study of blood T cell repertoires in COVID-19. TCRdb keeps only in-frame clones here, not all; method: immunoSEQ multiplex PCR. The top ten hold 6.5% to 8.5% of the sample, which has some 200,000 clones, approximately 84% seen once. Sequencing was carried out using peripheral blood. These receptors originate from a human donor with acute or convalescent COVID-19. The donor label of this sample is uncertain.

The rearrangement links TRBV5-1 to TRBJ1-4; maybe TRBD1 (6 bases). In germline, CDR1 is SGHRS, CDR2 YFSETQ. There are 14 residues in the CDR3. Trimming removed 2 bases from V and 6 bases from J, with 11 bases in between. Here the CDR3 reads CASSFRGGDEKLFF. The CDR3 DNA follows: TGCGCCAGCAGCTTCAGGGGCGGCGATGAAAAACTGTTTTTT.

The chain joins TRBV24-1 to TRBJ2-3, with D possibly TRBD2 on 6 matching bases. The V end was cut by 10 bases, the J end by 10 bases, with 23 bases between. Germline values: CDR1 KGHDR, CDR2 SFDVKD. The CDR3 is 14 residues long. Here the CDR3 reads CATAGYVVGRAQYF. The CDR3, as DNA: TGTGCCACTGCGGGATATGTGGTTGGCCGGGCGCAGTATTTT.

This sequence joins TRBV12-3 or TRBV12-4 and TRBJ1-2; D unresolved. This CDR3 region has 13 residues. Trimming removed 5 bases from V and 0 bases from J, with 7 bases in between. In DNA, the CDR3 is TGTGCCAGCAGTCGGGTTTCTAACTATGGCTACACCTTC. Translation gives CASSRVSNYGYTF.

The chain links TRBV6-4 to TRBJ1-2, with D perhaps TRBD1 (6 bases). There are 15 residues in the CDR3. The germline V gene encodes CDR1 MRHNA and CDR2 SNTAGT. V gave up 2 bases and J gave up 6 bases, with 16 bases separating them. CDR3 in DNA: TGTGCCAGCAGTGACCGAACCGGGGGGGCGAATGGCTACACCTTC. It encodes CASSDRTGGANGYTF.

This clone has only one observation. This sequence joins TRBV27 and TRBJ2-7, with 8 nucleotides matching TRBD2. The trim removed 8 bases at V and 1 base at J, leaving 10 bases unmatched. This CDR3 is built from 15 residues. Germline V gene sequence: CDR1 MNHEY, CDR2 SMNVEV (reference sequence). The CDR3 DNA reads TGTGCCAGCCGCCCCTGGGTAGCGGGGTCCTACGAGCAGTACTTC. It translates to CASRPWVAGSYEQYF.

This clone was observed a few times. The genes are TRBV7-9 and TRBJ2-2; 7 positions agree with TRBD2. The CDR3 extends over 16 amino acids. Germline CDR1 is SEHNR and CDR2 is FQNEAQ (reference sequence). Trimming took 3 bases from V and 6 from J; bases not matched to a gene: 10. DNA for the CDR3: TGTGCCAGCAGCTTGGCGGGAGCTCCGGTTCCCGGGGAGCTGTTTTTT. It encodes CASSLAGAPVPGELFF.

J is TRBJ2-2 and V is TRBV19; TRBD1 matches at 7 bases. This CDR3 has 15 amino acids. CDR1 is LNHDA, CDR2 SQIVND, per germline (reference sequence). V was pared by 10 bases and J by 1 base, with 9 bases of the junction left unmatched. The CDR3 spells CATRQGVKNTGELFF. In DNA, the CDR3 is TGTGCCACTCGACAGGGTGTAAAGAACACCGGGGAGCTGTTTTTT.

This chain uses TRBV28 with TRBJ1-5; 7 bases align to TRBD1. Trimming cost V 5 bases and J 2 bases; bases outside gene matches: 3. The germline V gene encodes CDR1 MDHEN and CDR2 SYDVKM. The CDR3 runs to 14 residues. The CDR3 loop reads CASSPGQGNQPQHF. CDR3 DNA: TGTGCCAGCAGTCCCGGACAGGGCAATCAGCCCCAGCATTTT.

This chain joins TRBV7-3 and TRBJ2-5; D possibly corresponds to TRBD2 (5 bases). V lost 1 base and J 2 bases, leaving 5 bases between the germline ends. The CDR3 sequence is 13 residues long. Germline assignment: CDR1 SGHTA and CDR2 FQGTGA. As DNA, the CDR3 is TGTGCCAGCAGCTTAAGGACTCAAGAGACCCAGTACTTC. Amino acid sequence: CASSLRTQETQYF.

The chain combines TRBV15 with TRBJ2-1; D is perhaps TRBD2 (5 bases). V lost 1 base to trimming and J lost 9 bases, with 16 bases between them. Per the germline V gene, CDR1 is LNHNV and CDR2 is YYDKDF (reference sequence). The CDR3 consists of 15 residues. This CDR3 is CATSRGGDRRGEQFF. DNA for the CDR3: TGTGCCACCAGCAGAGGTGGAGATCGACGGGGTGAGCAGTTCTTC.

V and J are TRBV7-9 and TRBJ1-4; 7 nucleotides align to TRBD1. The trim removed 5 bases at V and 4 bases at J, leaving 7 bases unmatched. CDR3 length: 15 amino acids. Per germline, CDR1 SEHNR and CDR2 FQNEAQ (reference sequence). This chain's CDR3 is CASSTLTGFNEKLFF. For the CDR3, the DNA is TGTGCCAGCAGCACACTGACAGGGTTTAATGAAAAACTGTTTTTT.

The V and J genes are TRBV10-2 and TRBJ1-5, with D unclear. Germline CDR1 is WSHSY and CDR2 is SAAADI. The CDR3 has 14 residues. Trimming shortened V by 0 bases and J by 6 bases, and 9 bases separated the two germline ends. The CDR3 spells CASSESSGGQPQHF. CDR3 DNA sequence: TGCGCCAGCAGTGAGTCGAGCGGTGGTCAGCCCCAGCATTTT.

The chain recombines TRBV28 with TRBJ1-6; 10 bases line up with TRBD1. This CDR3 contains 17 residues. Germline CDR1 and CDR2: MDHEN and SYDVKM. The junction had 8 bases not matched to a gene; V was cut back by 5 bases and J by 4 bases. CDR3: CASSPPTGGLYNSPLHF. In DNA, the CDR3 is TGTGCCAGCAGTCCTCCGACAGGGGGCTTGTATAATTCACCCCTCCACTTT.

J is TRBJ1-2 and V is TRBV27; weak D call: TRBD1 (5 bases). Trimming left V 6 bases short and J 5 bases short, with 16 bases between. The germline V gene encodes CDR1 MNHEY and CDR2 SMNVEV (reference sequence). The CDR3 sequence is 14 residues long. CDR3 DNA: TGTGCCAGCAGAGGAGTAGGGGATGTGTATGGCTACACCTTC. Translating gives CASRGVGDVYGYTF.

This clone was detected only a few times. The chain combines TRBV4-1 with TRBJ1-3, with 9 bases aligning to TRBD1. Germline values: CDR1 MGHRA, CDR2 YSYEKL. The V gene end was trimmed by 3 bases and the J gene end by 0 bases; junction bases not matched to a gene: 3. The CDR3 is made up of 16 amino acids. The CDR3: CASSQVDRGSGNTIYF. For the CDR3, the DNA is TGCGCCAGCAGCCAGGTGGACAGGGGCTCTGGAAACACCATATATTTT.

The genes are TRBV5-1 and TRBJ1-1; 9 bases agree with TRBD1. The V segment lost 3 bases and the J segment 4 bases; nucleotides outside the gene matches: 7. Per the germline V gene, CDR1 is SGHRS and CDR2 is YFSETQ. The CDR3 runs 15 residues. The CDR3 region has the DNA TGCGCCAGCAGCTCCCTCTCGACAGGGGGCACTGAAGCTTTCTTT. As protein: CASSSLSTGGTEAFF.

The rearrangement joins TRBV10-3 to TRBJ2-3; the D gene is possibly TRBD1 (6 bases). The CDR3 is 13 residues long. Trimming left V 11 bases short and J 0 bases short, with 12 bases between. Germline loops: CDR1 ENHRY, CDR2 SYGVKD. CDR3 nucleotide sequence: TGTGCCTATAAAACAGGGAGCACAGATACGCAGTATTTT. Translated: CAYKTGSTDTQYF.

This chain links TRBV28 with TRBJ1-5, with TRBD1 identical over 9 bases. V lost 4 bases to trimming and J lost 4 bases; unmatched junction nucleotides: 8. This CDR3 spans 16 amino acids. CDR1 is MDHEN and CDR2 is SYDVKM in the germline V gene. DNA of the CDR3: TGTGCCAGCAGTTCTCCGGGACAGGGTAGGAATCAGCCCCAGCATTTT. Translated: CASSSPGQGRNQPQHF.

This clone appeared once. V is TRBV7-9 and J is TRBJ1-5; D might be TRBD1 (5 bases). The CDR3 spans 14 residues. Trimming removed 0 bases from V and 4 bases from J, with 7 bases in between. Germline CDR1 SEHNR, CDR2 FQNEAQ (reference sequence). The CDR3 nucleotides read TGTGCCAGCAGCTTAGCTGGGGGGAATCAGCCCCAGCATTTT. It translates to CASSLAGGNQPQHF.

To note about this clone: The junction shows a germline mismatch at one end, possibly a read error. The V gene is TRBV4-3, the J gene TRBJ2-3; 10 bases line up with TRBD2. Germline CDR1 LGHNA, CDR2 YSLEER. There are 20 residues in the CDR3. CDR3 loop: CASSQGVGLAGAAATHTQYF. The CDR3 DNA is TGCGCCAGCAGCCAAGGGGTGGGCCTAGCGGGAGCTGCTGCCACGCATACGCAATATTTT.

The chain uses TRBV7-9 and TRBJ1-6; D gene uncertain. Trimming removed 5 bases at V and 7 bases at J, with 9 bases between. The CDR3 loop spans 13 amino acids. The germline gives CDR1 SEHNR, CDR2 FQNEAQ (reference sequence). The CDR3 region is CASSLLQNSPLHF. The CDR3 DNA is TGTGCCAGCAGCCTCTTACAGAATTCACCCCTCCACTTT.